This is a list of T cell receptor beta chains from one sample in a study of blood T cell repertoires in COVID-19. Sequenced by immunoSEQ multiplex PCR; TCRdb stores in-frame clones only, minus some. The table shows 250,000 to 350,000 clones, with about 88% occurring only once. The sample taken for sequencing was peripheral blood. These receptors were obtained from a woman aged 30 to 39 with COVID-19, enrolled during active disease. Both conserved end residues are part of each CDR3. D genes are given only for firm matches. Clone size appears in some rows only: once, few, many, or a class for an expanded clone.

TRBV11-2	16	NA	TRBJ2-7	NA	CASSSPGTPLRYEQYF	TGTGCCAGCAGCTCCCCCGGGACACCTCTTAGGTACGAGCAGTACTTC
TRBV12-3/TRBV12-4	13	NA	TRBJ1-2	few	CASTKARGRNYTF	TGTGCCAGCACCAAGGCCAGAGGGCGCAACTACACCTTC
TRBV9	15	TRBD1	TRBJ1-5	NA	CASSVGTGGNQPQHF	TGTGCCAGCAGCGTAGGGACAGGGGGGAATCAGCCCCAGCATTTT
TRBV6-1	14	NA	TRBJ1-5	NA	CASSEVREGQPQHF	TGTGCCAGCAGTGAAGTCAGGGAGGGTCAGCCCCAGCATTTT
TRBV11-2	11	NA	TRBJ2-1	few	CASSLVSGQFF	TGTGCCAGCAGCTTAGTAAGCGGGCAGTTCTTC
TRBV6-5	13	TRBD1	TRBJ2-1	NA	CASSPWTGNEQFF	TGTGCCAGCAGTCCCTGGACAGGGAATGAGCAGTTCTTC
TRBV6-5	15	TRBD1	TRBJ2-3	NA	CASKGAAAATDTQYF	TGTGCCAGCAAGGGGGCGGCGGCGGCCACAGATACGCAGTATTTT
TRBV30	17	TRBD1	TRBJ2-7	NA	CAWNGGTGGFFSYEQYF	TGTGCCTGGAATGGCGGGACAGGGGGCTTCTTTAGCTACGAGCAGTACTTC
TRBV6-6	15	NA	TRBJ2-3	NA	CASRGGGLGTDTQYF	TGTGCCAGCAGGGGTGGAGGGCTTGGGACAGATACGCAGTATTTT
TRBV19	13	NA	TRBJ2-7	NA	CASTSGASGKQYF	TGTGCCAGTACTTCAGGAGCCTCGGGAAAGCAGTACTTC
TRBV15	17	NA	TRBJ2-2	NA	CATSRDLSGLNTGELFF	TGTGCCACCAGCAGAGATCTATCCGGTTTGAACACCGGGGAGCTGTTTTTT
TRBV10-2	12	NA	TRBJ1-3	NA	CASRASGNTIYF	TGCGCCAGCAGGGCATCTGGAAACACCATATATTTT
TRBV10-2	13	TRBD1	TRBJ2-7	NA	CASTRTGPGEQYF	TGCGCCAGCACGAGGACAGGGCCGGGGGAGCAGTACTTC
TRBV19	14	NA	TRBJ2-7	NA	CASSIAGGTYEQYF	TGTGCCAGTAGTATCGCAGGGGGGACCTACGAGCAGTACTTC
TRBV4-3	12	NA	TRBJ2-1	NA	CASSQDKGEQFF	TGCGCCAGCAGCCAAGATAAGGGGGAGCAGTTCTTC
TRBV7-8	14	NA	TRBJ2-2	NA	CASSLAASTGELFF	TGTGCCAGCAGCTTAGCGGCCTCCACCGGGGAGCTGTTTTTT
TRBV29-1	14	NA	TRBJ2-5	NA	CSVVLQGTRETQYF	TGCAGCGTTGTCCTACAGGGGACTAGGGAGACCCAGTACTTC
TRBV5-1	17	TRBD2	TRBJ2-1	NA	CASSLRVSGLTYNEQFF	TGCGCCAGCAGCTTGAGGGTGTCGGGACTAACCTACAATGAGCAGTTCTTC
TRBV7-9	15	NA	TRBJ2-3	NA	CASSSYRDTRDTQYF	TGTGCCAGCAGTTCATACCGGGACACGAGAGATACGCAGTATTTT
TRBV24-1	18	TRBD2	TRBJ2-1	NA	CATSDTPSGDSSYNEQFF	TGTGCCACCAGTGACACCCCTAGCGGGGATAGCTCCTACAATGAGCAGTTCTTC
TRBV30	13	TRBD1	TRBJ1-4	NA	CAWRGQGAKKLFF	TGTGCCTGGAGAGGGCAGGGGGCGAAAAAACTGTTTTTT
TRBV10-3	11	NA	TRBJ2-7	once	CAAASSYEQYF	TGTGCCGCCGCGAGCTCCTACGAGCAGTACTTC
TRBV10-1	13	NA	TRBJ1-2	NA	CASSERGNYGYTF	TGCGCCAGCAGCGAAAGGGGCAACTATGGCTACACCTTC
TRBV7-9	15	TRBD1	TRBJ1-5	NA	CASSQSGQGHQPQHF	TGTGCCAGCAGCCAATCGGGACAGGGCCACCAGCCCCAGCATTTT
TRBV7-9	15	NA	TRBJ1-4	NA	CASSLGGGPNEKLFF	TGTGCCAGCAGCTTAGGCGGGGGCCCTAATGAAAAACTGTTTTTT
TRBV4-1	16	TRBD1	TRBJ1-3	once	CASSFMGQGIGNTIYF	TGCGCCAGCAGCTTCATGGGACAGGGGATCGGAAACACCATATATTTT
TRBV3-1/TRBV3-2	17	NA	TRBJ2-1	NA	CASSPNGLESSYNEQFF	TGTGCCAGCAGCCCTAATGGACTGGAGAGCTCCTACAATGAGCAGTTCTTC
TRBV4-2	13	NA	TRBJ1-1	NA	CASSQISATEAFF	TGTGCCAGCAGCCAGATTAGTGCCACTGAAGCTTTCTTT
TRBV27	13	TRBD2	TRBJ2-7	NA	CASSSPGGDEQYF	TGTGCCAGCAGTTCCCCGGGAGGGGACGAGCAGTACTTC
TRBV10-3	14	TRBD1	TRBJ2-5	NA	CAISVDRGQETQYF	TGTGCCATCAGTGTGGACAGGGGGCAAGAGACCCAGTACTTC
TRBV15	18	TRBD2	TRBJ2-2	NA	CATQTSGGRGWDTGELFF	TGTGCCACCCAGACTTCCGGCGGGAGAGGATGGGACACCGGGGAGCTGTTTTTT
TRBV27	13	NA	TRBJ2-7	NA	CASSLGGSNEQYF	TGTGCCAGCAGTTTAGGGGGCTCGAACGAGCAGTACTTC
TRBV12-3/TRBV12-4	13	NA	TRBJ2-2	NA	CASSLRDTGELFF	TGTGCCAGCAGTTTACGGGACACCGGGGAGCTGTTTTTT
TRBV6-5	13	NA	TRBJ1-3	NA	CVWGWALFIPPGF	TGTGTATGGGGTTGGGCTCTGTTTATTCCCCCGGGATTT
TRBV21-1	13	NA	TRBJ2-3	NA	CASTGTRADTQYF	TGTGCCAGCACCGGGACTAGGGCGGATACGCAGTATTTT
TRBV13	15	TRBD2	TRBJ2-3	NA	CASSATGTRTDTQYF	TGTGCCAGCAGCGCCACCGGGACTAGGACAGATACGCAGTATTTT
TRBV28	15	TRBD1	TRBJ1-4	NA	CASSLGDSSNEKLFF	TGTGCCAGCAGTTTGGGGGACAGTAGTAATGAAAAACTGTTTTTT
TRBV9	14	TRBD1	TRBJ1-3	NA	CASSDRDSGNTIYF	TGTGCCAGCAGTGACAGGGATTCTGGAAACACCATATATTTT
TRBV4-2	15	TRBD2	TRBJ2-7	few	CASSSGGSGGYEQYF	TGTGCCAGCAGCTCGGGGGGTAGCGGAGGCTACGAGCAGTACTTC
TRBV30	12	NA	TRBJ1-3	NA	CAWTGPGNTIYF	TGTGCCTGGACAGGGCCTGGAAACACCATATATTTT
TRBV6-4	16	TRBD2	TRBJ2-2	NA	CASSWRLASNTGELFF	TGTGCCAGCAGTTGGAGACTAGCGAGTAACACCGGGGAGCTGTTTTTT
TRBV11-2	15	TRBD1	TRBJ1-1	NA	CASSPGTGLNTEAFF	TGTGCCAGCAGCCCGGGGACAGGGTTGAACACTGAAGCTTTCTTT
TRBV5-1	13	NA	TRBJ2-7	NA	CASSFGNSYEQYF	TGCGCCAGCAGCTTCGGGAATTCCTACGAGCAGTACTTC